These 25 T cell receptor beta chains came from one sample sequenced in a study of blood T cell repertoires in COVID-19 (TCRdb year 2020). The method was the immunoSEQ multiplex PCR assay. In TCRdb, the immuneACCESS table is reduced to in-frame sequences with V and J assigned. These tables do not hold every clone; where another copy was compared, an unresolved V gene accounts for under half, and the others remain unexplained. The sample table contains 300,000 or so clones; only one count was recorded for more than 80% of them. The ten largest clones represent roughly 3.3% of the sample. The specimen sequenced was peripheral blood. Receptors were obtained from a woman between 40 and 55 years old with acute or convalescent COVID-19.

The chain links TRBV6-1 to TRBJ1-5; D gene unclear. Germline lookup yields CDR1 MNHNS and CDR2 SASEGT. The CDR3 loop spans 15 amino acids. Trimming stripped 2 bases from V and 5 bases from J, with 13 bases between. CDR3 sequence: CASSETLGSHQPQHF. CDR3 sequence (DNA): TGTGCCAGCAGTGAAACCCTCGGTAGTCATCAGCCCCAGCATTTT.

This clone came up a few times. The gene calls are TRBV19 and TRBJ1-2; TRBD1 aligns across 12 bases. Germline CDR1 is LNHDA and CDR2 is SQIVND (reference sequence). The CDR3 covers 16 residues. With V trimmed by 7 bases and J by 5 bases, 11 bases remained unmatched. The CDR3 nucleotides read TGTGCCAGTACTATCCGGGACAGGGGGCGAGGGTATGGCTACACCTTC. This sequence encodes CASTIRDRGRGYGYTF.

The table lists this clone with a count of one. This sequence joins TRBV5-1 and TRBJ1-2; maybe TRBD1 (6 bases). The germline V gene has CDR1 SGHRS and CDR2 YFSETQ. V was shortened by 2 bases and J by 8 bases, with 16 bases between the two germline ends. The CDR3 loop spans 14 amino acids. CDR3 DNA: TGCGCCAGCAGCTTTGTAGGGGGGGATCAAGGCTACACCTTC. Translating it yields CASSFVGGDQGYTF.

V gene TRBV6-5 combines with J gene TRBJ1-1, with D perhaps TRBD1 (6 bases). Germline values: CDR1 MNHEY, CDR2 SVGAGI. Trimming left V 8 bases short and J 0 bases short, with 13 bases between. This CDR3 contains 14 residues. The CDR3, as DNA: TGTGCCAGCTATCGGACAGCCGTGAACACTGAAGCTTTCTTT. It is translated as CASYRTAVNTEAFF.

V gene TRBV6-1 combines with J gene TRBJ1-2, with 9 bases aligning to TRBD1. Germline CDR1 reads MNHNS; CDR2 reads SASEGT. This CDR3 has 15 amino acids. V lost 3 bases to trimming and J lost 0 bases; unmatched junction nucleotides: 2. CDR3 nucleotide sequence: TGTGCCAGCAGTGACGGACAGGGGCCTAACTATGGCTACACCTTC. Translated, it gives CASSDGQGPNYGYTF.

The CDR3 protein is CASSRASEGNIEQYF. CDR3 sequence (DNA): TGTGCCAGCAGCCGTGCTAGCGAGGGGAATATCGAGCAGTATTTT. The gene calls are TRBV3-1 (or the pseudogene TRBV3-2) and TRBJ2-3; D is perhaps TRBD2 (6 bases). The CDR3 is 15 residues long. Per germline, CDR1 LGHDT and CDR2 YNNKEL (reference sequence). Between the trimmed V and J ends, which lost 4 bases and 11 bases, there was a span of 22 bases.

This chain joins TRBV7-8 and TRBJ1-5; D not certain. CDR1 is SGHVS, CDR2 FQNEAQ, per germline. The CDR3 is 13 residues long. Trimming removed 5 bases from V and 5 bases from J, with 10 bases in between. CDR3 sequence reads: CASSLRPDQPQHF. The DNA of the CDR3 is TGTGCCAGCAGCCTCAGGCCCGATCAGCCCCAGCATTTT.

V and J are TRBV27 and TRBJ2-5; the match to TRBD1 covers 8 bases. Germline loops: CDR1 MNHEY, CDR2 SMNVEV (reference sequence). The junction had 5 bases not matched to a gene; V was cut back by 5 bases and J by 3 bases. This CDR3 has 14 residues. The DNA for the CDR3 is TGTGCCAGCAGTCCCAGGGGGCGCGAAGAGACCCAGTACTTC. Its translation is CASSPRGREETQYF.

This rearrangement joins TRBV7-3 to TRBJ1-1; possibly TRBD1 for D (6 bases). V was pared by 9 bases and J by 1 base, with 12 bases between. Germline CDR1 and CDR2: SGHTA and FQGTGA. The CDR3 length is 13 residues. The chain's CDR3 is CASAKTGNTEAFF. CDR3 in DNA: TGTGCCAGTGCTAAGACAGGGAACACTGAAGCTTTCTTT.

This chain links TRBV7-3 with TRBJ1-6, with 7 bases that match TRBD1. Trimming cost V 6 bases and J 2 bases; bases outside gene matches: 10. Germline CDR1 reads SGHTA; CDR2 reads FQGTGA. The CDR3 loop spans 17 amino acids. The CDR3 spells CASSSDRAVPYNSPLHF. In DNA, the CDR3 is TGTGCCAGCAGTAGCGACAGGGCAGTACCCTATAATTCACCCCTCCACTTT.

This chain joins TRBV2 and TRBJ1-1; D is unclear. The CDR3 covers 13 residues. V was trimmed by 8 bases and J by 1 base, leaving 11 bases between them. Germline values: CDR1 SNHLY, CDR2 FYNNEI. The CDR3 DNA reads as TGTGCCAGCGGAAGCCTAGGGAACACTGAAGCTTTCTTT. Its protein product is CASGSLGNTEAFF.

This rearrangement joins TRBV5-1 to TRBJ2-7; 9 bases align to TRBD1. This CDR3 has 13 amino acids. V shed 4 bases and J 5 bases; nucleotides not matched to a gene: 4. Germline lookup yields CDR1 SGHRS and CDR2 YFSETQ. In DNA, the CDR3 is TGCGCCAGCAGCGCGGGACAGGGCAACGAGCAGTACGTC. Its protein product is CASSAGQGNEQYV.

The chain couples TRBV5-1 to TRBJ2-3; D is unresolved. Deletions cut 7 bases from V and 0 bases from J, with 12 bases between. CDR1 and CDR2 from the germline V gene are SGHRS and YFSETQ. CDR3 length: 14 amino acids. The CDR3 reads CASFDTASTDTQYF. Here the CDR3 DNA reads TGCGCCAGCTTCGACACCGCCAGCACAGATACGCAGTATTTT.

V gene TRBV11-3 combines with J gene TRBJ2-5; possible D gene TRBD1, 6 bases. This CDR3 has 16 amino acids. V lost 8 bases to trimming and J lost 7 bases, with 26 bases between them. Germline V gene data show CDR1 as SGHNT and CDR2 as YENEEA. The CDR3 sequence: CASRLQSRQGWGTQYF. CDR3 DNA sequence: TGTGCCAGCCGACTCCAAAGTAGGCAGGGGTGGGGGACCCAGTACTTC.

The gene calls are TRBV7-2 and TRBJ1-6; TRBD1 might be the D (5 bases). V was clipped by 5 bases and J by 13 bases, with 15 bases between them. Germline V lookup: CDR1 SGHTA, CDR2 FQGNSA. The length of the CDR3 is 13 residues. CDR3 sequence: CASSAGRANPLHF. CDR3 in DNA: TGTGCCAGCAGCGCGGGACGGGCGAATCCCCTCCACTTT.

The chain combines TRBV3-1 (or the pseudogene TRBV3-2) with TRBJ1-4, with D tentatively TRBD1 (5 bases). CDR3 length equals 14 residues. V lost 4 bases and J lost 4, with 10 bases in between. Germline lookup yields CDR1 LGHDT and CDR2 YNNKEL (reference sequence). The CDR3 DNA is TGTGCCAGCAGCCTCCGACAGAGTAATGAAAAACTGTTTTTT. Translated, it gives CASSLRQSNEKLFF.

V and J are TRBV2 and TRBJ2-4; D is uncertain. Trimming removed 0 bases at V and 0 bases at J, with 6 bases between. CDR1 and CDR2 from the germline V gene are SNHLY and FYNNEI. The CDR3 has 15 residues. The CDR3 here is CASSEASGAKNIQYF. For the CDR3, the DNA is TGTGCCAGCAGTGAAGCGTCGGGAGCCAAAAACATTCAGTACTTC.

DNA for the CDR3: TGTGCCAGCAGCTTAGTACAGGAGTATGCTTTCTTT. It encodes CASSLVQEYAFF. The chain couples TRBV7-9 to TRBJ1-1; a possible D gene is TRBD1 (5 bases). The V gene lost 1 base and the J gene lost 11 bases, with 11 bases spanning the gap. Germline CDR1 and CDR2: SEHNR and FQNEAQ (reference sequence). CDR3 length equals 12 residues.

The chain links TRBV2 to TRBJ1-1; TRBD1 is a possible D gene (6 bases). V lost 5 bases, J lost 5 bases, and 15 bases lay in between. Germline values: CDR1 SNHLY, CDR2 FYNNEI. The CDR3 sequence is 14 residues long. CDR3 in DNA: TGTGCCAGCAGTATACAGGGTGGTCGGACTGAAGCTTTCTTT. Its translation is CASSIQGGRTEAFF.

V is TRBV27 and J is TRBJ1-1, with unresolved D. The V end lost 0 bases, the J end lost 5 bases, and 7 bases lay between the germline ends. Germline lookup yields CDR1 MNHEY and CDR2 SMNVEV (reference sequence). The CDR3 loop spans 13 amino acids. As DNA, the CDR3 is TGTGCCAGCAGTTTATCGGGAGGGACTGAAGCTTTCTTT. It yields the protein CASSLSGGTEAFF.

The genes are TRBV6-5 and TRBJ2-5; the match to TRBD1 covers 7 bases. The J segment lost 4 bases and the V segment lost 3 bases, leaving 5 bases of the junction unmatched. The V gene's germline CDR1 is MNHEY and CDR2 SVGAGI. The CDR3 has 14 residues. The CDR3 DNA reads TGTGCCAGCAGTTATCCGGGACAGTTAGAGACCCAGTACTTC. It specifies CASSYPGQLETQYF.

This chain links TRBV2 with TRBJ2-5, with 8 bases identical to TRBD2. Germline CDR1 is SNHLY and CDR2 is FYNNEI. The CDR3 sequence is 16 residues long. V lost 6 bases and J lost 2; bases outside the gene matches: 11. CDR3 residues: CASRDRGRTVQETQYF. The DNA of the CDR3 is TGTGCCAGCAGGGACCGCGGGAGGACGGTGCAAGAGACCCAGTACTTC.

The CDR3 nucleotides are TGTGCCAGCACCCCGGGACTAGCGGGGGTCAATGAGCAGTTCTTC. This codes for CASTPGLAGVNEQFF. The V call is TRBV27, the J call TRBJ2-1, with 14 bases fitting TRBD2. After removal of 7 bases from V and 6 bases from J, the junction contained 5 bases not matched to a gene. Looked up from germline, CDR1 is MNHEY and CDR2 is SMNVEV (reference sequence). The CDR3 has 15 amino acids.

The V and J genes are TRBV18 and TRBJ2-1; D is possibly TRBD2 (6 bases). Looked up from germline, CDR1 is KGHSH and CDR2 is LQKENI. V gave up 2 bases and J gave up 10 bases, with 9 bases separating them. This CDR3 is 12 amino acids long. CDR3 in amino acids: CASSPTRDEQFF. The CDR3 nucleotides read TGTGCCAGCTCACCAACGCGGGACGAGCAGTTCTTC.

This rearrangement joins TRBV7-3 to TRBJ2-3; the match to TRBD1 covers 7 bases. The CDR3 sequence is 15 residues long. CDR1 is SGHTA and CDR2 is FQGTGA in the germline V gene. Losses at the gene ends were 2 bases for V and 2 bases for J; bases not matched to a gene: 4. CDR3 amino acids: CASSLGDSSTDTQYF. The CDR3 DNA follows: TGTGCCAGCAGCTTAGGGGACAGTTCCACAGATACGCAGTATTTT.